The rows below give T cell receptor beta chains drawn from one sample of a study of vaccination effects on CD4 cells after COVID-19. Their target antigens are unknown. Libraries were prepared by immunoSEQ multiplex PCR; TCRdb keeps only in-frame clonotypes and omits some of them. The data hold about 47,000 clones, with around 70% observed a single time. Sequencing used CD4+ T cells from PBMCs cultured without peptide, obtained after COVID-19 vaccination. The receptors were gathered from a human donor who received a COVID-19 vaccine. Both conserved end residues are part of each CDR3. The D gene is left open where the match is weak. The size field is filled for only some rows; it gives once, few, many or a size class.

v_gene	j_gene	d_gene	abundance	CDR3aa	CDR3nt
TRBV19	TRBJ2-7	-	once	CASSISGGVSYEQYF	TGTGCCAGTAGTATTTCCGGGGGTGTATCCTACGAGCAGTACTTC
TRBV14	TRBJ2-5	-	-	CASSQVSQETQYF	TGTGCCAGCAGCCAAGTGTCACAAGAGACCCAGTACTTC
TRBV5-1	TRBJ2-7	-	-	CASSASGQASYEQYF	TGCGCCAGCAGCGCCAGTGGGCAGGCAAGCTACGAGCAGTACTTC
TRBV5-6	TRBJ1-2	TRBD1	-	CASSITGTGNYGYTF	TGTGCCAGCAGTATTACCGGGACAGGGAACTATGGCTACACCTTC
TRBV19	TRBJ1-5	TRBD1	-	CASSRQGGQPQHF	TGTGCCAGTAGTAGACAGGGAGGTCAGCCCCAGCATTTT
TRBV27	TRBJ1-6	-	few	CASSTPHGFLRNSPLHF	TGTGCCAGCAGTACCCCTCACGGATTCCTTCGAAATTCACCCCTCCACTTT
TRBV3-1/TRBV3-2	TRBJ2-7	-	-	CASSPNWGGYEQYF	TGTGCCAGCAGTCCAAATTGGGGTGGCTACGAGCAGTACTTC
TRBV6-5	TRBJ1-2	-	-	CASYSGAGTSFGYTF	TGTGCCAGCTATAGCGGGGCAGGGACTTCTTTTGGCTACACCTTC
TRBV7-9	TRBJ2-5	TRBD1	-	CASSLGDRGLQETQYF	TGTGCCAGCAGCTTGGGGGACAGGGGACTTCAAGAGACCCAGTACTTC
TRBV5-6	TRBJ2-5	-	-	CASTVIGRAGEAETQYF	TGTGCCAGCACCGTGATCGGGCGGGCTGGGGAGGCAGAGACCCAGTACTTC
TRBV19	TRBJ1-4	-	-	CASSNGEAGDDNEKLFF	TGTGCCAGTAGTAATGGGGAGGCAGGGGACGACAATGAAAAACTGTTTTTT
TRBV5-1	TRBJ2-5	-	-	CASSFVGGEQETQYF	TGCGCCAGCAGCTTTGTGGGGGGAGAGCAAGAGACCCAGTACTTC
TRBV6-1	TRBJ1-5	TRBD1	-	CASSEMLEGAQPQHF	TGTGCCAGCAGTGAAATGTTGGAGGGGGCTCAGCCCCAGCATTTT
TRBV5-1	TRBJ1-6	TRBD1	-	CASTLRQGENSPLHF	TGCGCCAGCACCCTCCGACAGGGGGAGAATTCACCCCTCCACTTT
TRBV3-1/TRBV3-2	TRBJ2-5	-	-	CASSQRGGSQETQYF	TGTGCCAGCAGCCAAAGGGGGGGTAGTCAAGAGACCCAGTACTTC
TRBV5-6	TRBJ2-7	-	-	CASSLAGTREQYF	TGTGCCAGCAGCTTGGCAGGGACGCGGGAGCAGTACTTC
TRBV19	TRBJ2-6	-	-	CASSLTLSPGANVLTF	TGTGCCAGTAGTCTGACTCTTTCACCGGGGGCCAACGTCCTGACTTTC
TRBV18	TRBJ2-7	TRBD1	-	CASSPGQGAVDEQYF	TGTGCCAGCTCACCGGGACAGGGGGCGGTCGACGAGCAGTACTTC
TRBV18	TRBJ1-1	TRBD1	-	CASSAQGIGEAFF	TGTGCCAGCTCAGCACAGGGGATCGGTGAAGCTTTCTTT
TRBV18	TRBJ2-3	TRBD2	few	CASSPPSGAITDTQYF	TGTGCCAGCTCACCACCCAGCGGGGCGATCACAGATACGCAGTATTTT
TRBV30	TRBJ2-3	TRBD2	-	CACPGGGSTDTQYF	TGTGCCTGCCCCGGGGGGGGATCCACAGATACGCAGTATTTT
TRBV29-1	TRBJ1-4	-	-	CSVGGTFPTNEKLFF	TGCAGCGTTGGGGGAACATTTCCAACTAATGAAAAACTGTTTTTT
TRBV7-9	TRBJ1-1	TRBD1	-	CASSPWDRMNTEAFF	TGTGCCAGCAGCCCTTGGGACAGAATGAACACTGAAGCTTTCTTT
TRBV18	TRBJ1-2	-	few	CASSPFSQALYGYTF	TGTGCCAGCTCACCATTTTCTCAGGCGCTCTATGGCTACACCTTC
TRBV11-2	TRBJ2-7	TRBD2	few	CASSPEGGRGVQYF	TGTGCCAGCAGCCCCGAAGGCGGGAGGGGAGTGCAGTACTTC
TRBV3-1/TRBV3-2	TRBJ2-7	TRBD1	-	CASSPWTGGYEQYF	TGTGCCAGCAGCCCTTGGACAGGAGGCTACGAGCAGTACTTC
TRBV19	TRBJ1-3	-	-	CASSIRTDGNTIYF	TGTGCCAGTAGTATAAGGACAGATGGAAACACCATATATTTT
TRBV9	TRBJ1-4	-	-	CASSADGRFYEKLFF	TGTGCCAGCAGCGCAGACGGCAGGTTTTATGAAAAACTGTTTTTT
TRBV3-1/TRBV3-2	TRBJ1-2	-	once	CASSQEGGSGGYTF	TGTGCCAGCAGCCAAGAGGGCGGGTCGGGAGGCTACACCTTC
TRBV5-1	TRBJ2-1	TRBD2	-	CASSLSTSGGDNEQFF	TGCGCCAGCAGCTTGAGTACTAGCGGGGGGGACAATGAGCAGTTCTTC
TRBV5-5	TRBJ1-4	-	-	CASSHGQINEKLFF	TGTGCCAGCAGCCACGGACAGATTAATGAAAAACTGTTTTTT
TRBV7-9	TRBJ1-1	-	-	CASSSSGRWTEAFF	TGTGCCAGCAGCAGCTCGGGGAGGTGGACTGAAGCTTTCTTT
TRBV24-1	TRBJ2-3	-	-	CATSVAQSSTDTQYF	TGTGCCACCAGCGTTGCACAGTCTAGCACAGATACGCAGTATTTT
TRBV10-1	TRBJ1-1	-	few	CASSDGRRNTEAFF	TGCGCCAGCAGTGATGGCAGGAGGAACACTGAAGCTTTCTTT
TRBV4-2	TRBJ2-5	TRBD2	-	CASRLTGTREETQYF	TGTGCCAGCAGGCTCACCGGGACTAGGGAAGAGACCCAGTACTTC
TRBV6-5	TRBJ1-3	TRBD1	-	CASGTGVRRNTIYF	TGTGCCAGCGGGACAGGCGTTCGGAGGAACACCATATATTTT
TRBV18	TRBJ2-7	-	-	CASSPSAVREQYF	TGTGCCAGCTCACCAAGCGCAGTTAGGGAGCAGTACTTC
TRBV19	TRBJ2-1	TRBD1	few	CASSMGQASNEQFF	TGTGCCAGTAGTATGGGACAGGCTAGCAATGAGCAGTTCTTC
TRBV7-9	TRBJ2-3	-	-	CASSLEAGWDTQYF	TGTGCCAGCAGCTTAGAGGCGGGATGGGATACGCAGTATTTT
TRBV27	TRBJ1-2	TRBD1	-	CASRTGTGGMGGYTF	TGTGCCAGCAGAACCGGGACAGGGGGTATGGGGGGCTACACCTTC
TRBV11-1	TRBJ2-1	-	-	CASSFLYNEQFF	TGTGCCAGCAGCTTTCTTTACAATGAGCAGTTCTTC
TRBV28	TRBJ2-6	-	-	CASRSSGANVLTF	TGTGCCAGTCGTAGCTCTGGGGCCAACGTCCTGACTTTC
TRBV27	TRBJ1-6	TRBD1	few	CASRTGIGVNSPLHF	TGTGCCAGCAGGACAGGGATCGGGGTTAATTCACCCCTCCACTTT
TRBV7-8	TRBJ2-5	TRBD2	-	CASSTGLAGGEETQYF	TGTGCCAGCAGCACGGGACTAGCGGGGGGAGAAGAGACCCAGTACTTC
TRBV18	TRBJ2-7	-	-	CASSPVGANSYEQYF	TGTGCCAGCTCACCAGTAGGGGCGAACTCCTACGAGCAGTACTTC
TRBV7-8	TRBJ1-5	-	few	CASSLVQGEGNQPQHF	TGTGCCAGCAGCTTAGTACAGGGAGAGGGCAATCAGCCCCAGCATTTT
TRBV6-5	TRBJ1-3	-	-	CASHMGTTADTIYF	TGTGCCAGCCATATGGGGACAACCGCGGACACCATATATTTT
TRBV3-1/TRBV3-2	TRBJ1-2	-	-	CASSQDLIDSIYGYTF	TGTGCCAGCAGCCAAGACCTGATCGACAGCATCTATGGCTACACCTTC
TRBV5-6	TRBJ2-1	-	-	CASSLVAAAYNEQFF	TGTGCCAGCAGCTTGGTGGCAGCAGCCTACAATGAGCAGTTCTTC
TRBV7-7	TRBJ2-5	-	once	CASSFGRVYQETQYF	TGTGCCAGCAGCTTCGGCAGGGTTTACCAAGAGACCCAGTACTTC
TRBV27	TRBJ2-2	-	few	CASSIQPGPTGELFF	TGTGCCAGCAGTATACAACCGGGACCCACCGGGGAGCTGTTTTTT